These 23 T cell receptor beta chains were sequenced from one sample in a study of blood T cell repertoires in COVID-19. Profiled with immunoSEQ multiplex PCR; TCRdb holds only in-frame clones, not every one. The sample carries about 94,000 clones, 78% recorded once. Source material: peripheral blood. These receptors were taken from an older man with COVID-19, enrolled during active disease.

The chain is built from TRBV21-1 and TRBJ2-1; no DNA check was done on the table's D call, TRBD2. TRBV21-1 is listed as a pseudogene. CDR3 size: 17 residues. The DNA of the CDR3 is TGTGCCAGCAGCCGGCTAACTAGCGGGGGCTCCTACAATGAGCAGTTCTTC. It translates to CASSRLTSGGSYNEQFF.

This chain joins TRBV6-2 or TRBV6-3 and TRBJ2-3, with 7 bases lining up with TRBD2. This CDR3 comprises 19 residues. Germline V gene data show CDR1 as MNHEY and CDR2 as SVGEGT. V was clipped by 2 bases and J by 0 bases; unmatched bases: 14. This chain's CDR3 is CASSYPAVAGVGSTDTQYF. The CDR3 DNA sequence: TGTGCCAGCAGTTACCCGGCCGTGGCGGGGGTGGGGAGCACAGATACGCAGTATTTT.

In this sample, this clone turned up a few times. This chain uses TRBV28 with TRBJ2-7, with D uncertain. V lost 6 bases to trimming and J lost 2 bases, with 17 bases between them. The V gene's germline CDR1 is MDHEN and CDR2 SYDVKM. CDR3 size: 15 residues. Here the CDR3 reads CASSLNVADTYEQYF. The CDR3 nucleotides read TGTGCCAGCAGCCTCAACGTCGCGGATACCTACGAGCAGTACTTC.

The chain combines TRBV23-1 with TRBJ1-1; D may be TRBD1 (6 bases). TRBV23-1 belongs to the ORF category, with a function that is uncertain. Trimming took 4 bases from V and 0 from J, leaving 18 bases between them. This CDR3 is 17 amino acids long. This CDR3 is CASSPQGIIFVNTEAFF. Here the CDR3 DNA reads TGCGCCAGCAGTCCGCAGGGGATTATCTTTGTGAACACTGAAGCTTTCTTT.

The chain employs TRBV29-1 and TRBJ1-1, with TRBD1 matching over 9 bases. The J segment lost 6 bases and the V segment lost 6 bases, leaving 2 bases of the junction unmatched. From germline, CDR1 is SQVTM and CDR2 ANQGSEA. The CDR3 length is 11 residues. For the CDR3, the DNA is TGCAGCGTGGGACAGGGATCTGAAGCTTTCTTT. Protein sequence: CSVGQGSEAFF.

This clone showed up just a few times. The gene calls are TRBV11-1 and TRBJ2-7, with TRBD2 as a possible D gene (5 bases). Deletions cut 2 bases from V and 2 bases from J, with 13 bases between. CDR1 is SGHAT and CDR2 is FQDESV in the germline V gene (reference sequence). The CDR3 spans 15 residues. The CDR3 bases are TGTGCCAGCAGCTTATTAGGGAGTCTGACCTACGAGCAGTACTTC. This encodes CASSLLGSLTYEQYF.

The V and J genes are TRBV11-3 and TRBJ2-3; 11 nucleotides align to TRBD2. The CDR3 runs to 15 residues. Germline CDR1 is SGHNT and CDR2 is YENEEA. With V trimmed by 0 bases and J by 5 bases, 1 base remained unmatched. CDR3 sequence reads: CASSLDGTSGDTQYF. CDR3 coding DNA: TGTGCCAGCAGCTTAGACGGGACTAGCGGAGATACGCAGTATTTT.

The chain combines TRBV9 with TRBJ2-5, with 7 bases identical to TRBD2. J lost 4 bases, V lost 0 bases, and 3 bases had no gene match. CDR1 SGDLS and CDR2 YYNGEE come from the germline V gene. The CDR3 extends over 14 amino acids. The CDR3 nucleotides read TGTGCCAGCAGCGTAGGACGGGGGGTAGAGACCCAGTACTTC. Translation gives CASSVGRGVETQYF.

The chain joins TRBV9 to TRBJ1-5, with D uncertain. The V gene's germline CDR1 is SGDLS and CDR2 YYNGEE. CDR3 length: 13 residues. The ends were cut back, 0 bases at V and 6 bases at J, with 7 bases in the middle. CDR3: CASSVDGSQPQHF. The CDR3, as DNA: TGTGCCAGCAGCGTAGACGGGAGTCAGCCCCAGCATTTT.

The chain combines TRBV3-1 (or the pseudogene TRBV3-2) with TRBJ2-6; D remains ambiguous. CDR3 size: 16 residues. V gave up 1 base and J gave up 0 bases, with 7 bases separating them. The germline CDR1 and CDR2 sequences are LGHDT and YNNKEL (reference sequence). CDR3 amino acids: CASSQGPSSGANVLTF. CDR3 coding DNA: TGTGCCAGCAGCCAAGGTCCCAGCTCTGGGGCCAACGTCCTGACTTTC.

This chain joins TRBV4-1 and TRBJ2-1; 7 nucleotides align to TRBD2. The V gene's germline CDR1 is MGHRA and CDR2 YSYEKL. J gave up 8 bases and V 2 bases, and 6 bases lay outside the gene matches. The CDR3 is made up of 14 amino acids. The CDR3 spells CASSQPRGVHEQFF. CDR3 coding DNA: TGCGCCAGCAGCCAACCTCGGGGGGTCCATGAGCAGTTCTTC.

In its sample, this clone was seen once. The V gene is TRBV7-2, the J gene TRBJ2-7; 10 bases are shared with TRBD2. CDR3 length equals 16 residues. V dropped 4 bases and J dropped 2; count of bases not matched to a gene: 8. Germline V gene sequence: CDR1 SGHTA, CDR2 FQGNSA. DNA for the CDR3: TGTGCCAGCAGCTCCCTTAGCGGGGGGACTGCCTACGAGCAGTACTTC. It is translated as CASSSLSGGTAYEQYF.

V usage is TRBV9 and J usage is TRBJ2-7; no reliable D call. The CDR3 length is 14 residues. Trimming shortened V by 0 bases and J by 0 bases, and 7 bases separated the two germline ends. Germline V gives CDR1 SGDLS, CDR2 YYNGEE. CDR3 protein: CASSVGHSSYEQYF. CDR3 bases: TGTGCCAGCAGCGTAGGACACTCCTCCTACGAGCAGTACTTC. Full variable domain (missing parts from reference TRBV9 and TRBJ2-7): DSGVTQTPKHLITATGQRVTLRCSPRSGDLSVYWYQQSLDQGLQFLIQYYNGEERAKGNILERFSAQQFPDLHSELNLSSLELGDSALYFCASSVGHSSYEQYFGPGTRLTVT.

This clone was detected only a few times. This rearrangement joins TRBV6-2 or TRBV6-3 to TRBJ2-3; 10 bases match TRBD2. V shed 5 bases and J 2 bases; nucleotides not matched to a gene: 1. CDR3 length: 14 residues. The germline V gene has CDR1 MNHEY and CDR2 SVGEGT. The CDR3 nucleotides read TGTGCCAGCAGTGGACTAGCGGCCACAGATACGCAGTATTTT. Encoded protein: CASSGLAATDTQYF.

This clone was observed a few times. The rearrangement joins TRBV5-1 to TRBJ1-3, with D tentatively TRBD1 (5 bases). CDR3 length: 15 residues. With 0 bases removed from V and 1 base from J, the gap between germline ends came to 8 bases. Germline V gives CDR1 SGHRS, CDR2 YFSETQ. For the CDR3, the DNA is TGCGCCAGCAGCTTGGTCGGGGGGTCTGGAAACACCATATATTTT. Amino acids: CASSLVGGSGNTIYF.

The rearrangement links TRBV10-2 to TRBJ1-2; D gene uncertain. The CDR3 totals 13 residues. Trimming left V 4 bases short and J 4 bases short, with 10 bases between. The germline V gene encodes CDR1 WSHSY and CDR2 SAAADI. The CDR3 region has the DNA TGCGCCAGCAGTGTTAGCATACTCTATGGCTACACCTTC. This encodes CASSVSILYGYTF.

The chain has TRBV7-9 and TRBJ2-3; no firm D call. V was shortened by 1 base and J by 2 bases, with 10 bases between the two germline ends. Germline V CDR1 and CDR2: SEHNR, FQNEAQ (reference sequence). This CDR3 is 15 amino acids long. This CDR3 is CASSLGGGITDTQYF. CDR3 nucleotide sequence: TGTGCCAGCAGCTTAGGTGGCGGAATCACAGATACGCAGTATTTT.

The chain carries TRBV2 and TRBJ1-2, with D perhaps TRBD1 (5 bases). The germline CDR1 and CDR2 sequences are SNHLY and FYNNEI. Trimming left V 5 bases short and J 2 bases short, with 9 bases between. The CDR3 sequence is 13 residues long. The CDR3 here is CASSRAGNYGYTF. The CDR3 DNA reads TGTGCCAGCAGTCGGGCAGGGAACTATGGCTACACCTTC.

The rearrangement joins TRBV27 to TRBJ2-1; 9 nucleotides agree with TRBD2. The V gene's germline CDR1 is MNHEY and CDR2 SMNVEV (reference sequence). The CDR3 is made up of 15 amino acids. The ends lost 4 bases at V and 7 bases at J; junction bases unmatched: 8. CDR3 DNA: TGTGCCAGCAGTTATCGGTTAGCGGGAGAGAATGAGCAGTTCTTC. It specifies CASSYRLAGENEQFF.

As regards this clone: The same CDR3 is also encoded by other DNA sequences in this sample. The CDR3 is CASSLDGSSYNEQFF. CDR3 in DNA: TGCGCCAGCAGCTTGGACGGTAGCTCCTACAATGAGCAGTTCTTC. V and J are TRBV5-1 and TRBJ2-1; D is ambiguous. The CDR3 runs 15 residues. Germline V CDR1 and CDR2: SGHRS, YFSETQ. The V and J ends lost 0 bases and 0 bases respectively, with 7 bases between them.

The J gene is TRBJ2-3, the V gene TRBV24-1; 7 bases are a match to TRBD2. The V and J ends lost 1 base and 5 bases, in that order; junction bases with no gene match: 2. CDR1 and CDR2 from the germline V gene are KGHDR and SFDVKD. The CDR3 is 14 residues long. The CDR3 reads CATSDFGEGDTQYF. CDR3 coding DNA: TGTGCCACCAGTGATTTCGGGGAGGGAGATACGCAGTATTTT.

This clone was observed a few times. This chain joins TRBV19 and TRBJ2-1; D might be TRBD2 (5 bases). CDR3 length equals 10 residues. The germline gives CDR1 LNHDA, CDR2 SQIVND (reference sequence). V was shortened by 9 bases and J by 6 bases, with 6 bases between the two germline ends. The CDR3 nucleotides read TGTGCCAGACTAGGCAATGAGCAGTTCTTC. Amino acid sequence: CARLGNEQFF.

This clone was counted ten times or more. The chain combines TRBV7-9 with TRBJ2-1; D gene ambiguous. The CDR3 covers 14 residues. V was cut by 2 bases and J by 6 bases, with 11 bases left in between. The germline V gene encodes CDR1 SEHNR and CDR2 FQNEAQ (reference sequence). The DNA of the CDR3 is TGTGCCAGCAGCTTATTGGTGGAGAGCAATGAGCAGTTCTTC. Translating gives CASSLLVESNEQFF.